This record looks at one T cell receptor beta chain sequence and its context. Its antigen is still unknown. The sample originates from a study of response to subunit inactivated influenza vaccine. Study results and caveats: T cells newly recruited by each seasonal influenza vaccination are few, the authors suggested.

MiXCR, run by TCRdb on the RT-PCR reads, gives a single entry per CDR3 protein. The data show 450,000 to 550,000 distinct CDR3 sequences, roughly 23% seen once. CDR3 length: 14 residues. The V gene end was trimmed by 6 bases and the J gene end by 5 bases; junction bases not matched to a gene: 2. Germline V CDR1 and CDR2: SNHLY, FYNNEI. The sequencing here drew on CD4+ T cells sorted from PBMCs, taken around 5 days after vaccination. This TCR was sampled from a man aged 50-59 years who received an inactivated influenza vaccine. The chain joins TRBV2 to TRBJ2-3, with TRBD2 matching over 13 bases. The CDR3 sequence is CASRRLAGGDTQYF. The DNA of the CDR3 is TGTGCCAGCAGAAGACTAGCGGGAGGAGATACGCAGTATTTT.